Below are 16 T cell receptor beta chains sequenced from a single sample in a study of naive and memory T cell subsets (TCRdb year 2017). The method was UMI-ligation and nested PCR. TCRdb lists the instrument as Illumina MiSeq. To cover both TRBC1 and TRBC2, the beta constant-region primer consisted of an equimolar mix of two oligonucleotides. The raw public data were reprocessed by TCRdb itself: fastp quality trimming at Q25, MiXCR clonotype calling, in-frame beta chains only. Each entry merges the rows of one CDR3 protein and shows their most common DNA and genes. The sample records approximately 85,000 distinct CDR3 sequences, 5.5% to 8.5% of which are singletons. Of the sample, more than 1.5% is held by the ten largest clones. The sample consisted of central memory CD4+ T cells from blood. The cell subset or site label here, explained by the study, means: central memory, CD45RA- CD27+. Receptors originate from a human donor in good health.

In its sample, this clonotype was seen many times. J is TRBJ1-2 and V is TRBV6-2 or TRBV6-3; D gene unclear. The V gene lost 4 bases and the J gene lost 4 bases, with 13 bases spanning the gap. Germline loops: CDR1 MNHEY, CDR2 SVGEGT. The CDR3 extends over 14 amino acids. CDR3 DNA sequence: TGTGCCAGCAGTTTCTCTCTTCGGGCCTATGGCTACACCTTC. This gives the protein CASSFSLRAYGYTF.

The chain couples TRBV6-2 or TRBV6-3 to TRBJ2-7; 7 nucleotides match TRBD1. CDR1 MNHEY and CDR2 SVGEGT come from the germline V gene. V shed 7 bases, J shed 3 bases, and the junction held 9 bases outside the gene matches. CDR3 length equals 14 residues. CDR3 loop: CASKRWQGDYEQYF. The CDR3 DNA sequence: TGTGCCAGCAAGCGTTGGCAGGGGGACTACGAGCAGTACTTC.

This clonotype was detected only a few times. This chain joins TRBV6-6 and TRBJ1-1; TRBD1 is a possible D gene (5 bases). The germline V and J ends were trimmed by 8 bases and 10 bases, with 20 bases remaining between them. This CDR3 is 13 amino acids long. Germline V gene data show CDR1 as MNHNY and CDR2 as SVGAGI (reference sequence). DNA for the CDR3: TGTGCCAGCCTTTTGGATGGGAGGGACGGAGCTTTCTTT. Translating gives CASLLDGRDGAFF.

This clonotype was seen repeatedly, ten times or more. The chain carries TRBV6-5 and TRBJ2-2; 10 bases match TRBD2. Looked up from germline, CDR1 is MNHEY and CDR2 is SVGAGI. This CDR3 comprises 17 residues. Trimming cost V 4 bases and J 5 bases; bases outside gene matches: 10. The CDR3 bases are TGTGCCAGCAGTTTTCGAGCGGGGGGGTTAAGGACCGGGGAGCTGTTTTTT. Protein product: CASSFRAGGLRTGELFF.

This clonotype was observed many times. The CDR3 is CASSQQGGKTEAFF. The DNA of the CDR3 is TGTGCCAGCAGTCAACAGGGAGGGAAGACTGAAGCTTTCTTT. The J gene is TRBJ1-1, the V gene TRBV12-3 or TRBV12-4, with D maybe TRBD1 (6 bases). The CDR3 has 14 amino acids. Trimming left V 5 bases short and J 5 bases short, with 15 bases between.

This clonotype was counted between two and nine times. V and J are TRBV12-3 or TRBV12-4 and TRBJ2-1, with 11 bases aligning to TRBD2. The CDR3 spans 14 residues. V dropped 7 bases and J dropped 7; count of bases not matched to a gene: 6. CDR3 in amino acids: CASTPSGRRNEQFF. In nucleotides, the CDR3 is TGTGCCAGCACCCCTAGCGGGAGGAGGAATGAGCAGTTCTTC.

This clonotype was counted a few times. The J gene is TRBJ2-2, the V gene TRBV7-2; D may be TRBD1 or TRBD2 (5 bases each). V was cut by 3 bases and J by 4 bases, with 12 bases left in between. The germline CDR1 and CDR2 sequences are SGHTA and FQGNSA. The CDR3 has 15 amino acids. CDR3 DNA sequence: TGTGCCAGCAGCTTGGTTCCAGGGAGCACCGGGGAGCTGTTTTTT. Protein product: CASSLVPGSTGELFF.

The chain employs TRBV3-1 and TRBJ1-1; D is ambiguous. This CDR3 is 15 amino acids long. Between the trimmed V and J ends, which lost 4 bases and 0 bases, there was a span of 12 bases. Germline CDR1 LGHDT, CDR2 YNNKEL (reference sequence). The CDR3 sequence: CASSPSWGVNTEAFF. For the CDR3, the DNA is TGTGCCAGCAGCCCCTCTTGGGGAGTGAACACTGAAGCTTTCTTT.

This clonotype was found a few times. The chain links TRBV20-1 to TRBJ1-1; D uncertain. Germline assignment: CDR1 DFQATT and CDR2 SNEGSKA (reference sequence). This CDR3 comprises 15 residues. V was pared by 6 bases and J by 3 bases, with 20 bases between. The CDR3 DNA follows: TGCAGTGCAAAAGGAGGGTTGGATAGGGACACTGAAGCTTTCTTT. This encodes CSAKGGLDRDTEAFF.

This clonotype has at least ten counts. The chain links TRBV28 to TRBJ2-4, with 7 bases lining up with TRBD1. The V segment lost 2 bases and the J segment 6 bases; nucleotides outside the gene matches: 4. The CDR3 is 14 amino acids. The germline V gene has CDR1 MDHEN and CDR2 SYDVKM. The CDR3 DNA is TGTGCCAGCAGTTTAGGGGGACAGCCAAACATTCAGTACTTC. This sequence encodes CASSLGGQPNIQYF.

This clonotype appeared many times. This chain joins TRBV2 and TRBJ1-2, with D uncertain. Germline values: CDR1 SNHLY, CDR2 FYNNEI. Trimming removed 8 bases at V and 0 bases at J, with 13 bases between. The CDR3 covers 14 residues. The CDR3 DNA reads TGTGCCAGCCGGCCCGCGGTTGCTAACTATGGCTACACCTTC. Translating gives CASRPAVANYGYTF.

This clonotype was seen repeatedly, ten times or more. V is TRBV28 and J is TRBJ1-5; 7 bases agree with TRBD1. V was pared by 5 bases and J by 4 bases, with 8 bases of the junction left unmatched. The germline gives CDR1 MDHEN, CDR2 SYDVKM. This CDR3 contains 15 residues. Here the CDR3 DNA reads TGTGCCAGCAGTGCCCGGACAGGAACTAATCAGCCCCAGCATTTT. Amino acids: CASSARTGTNQPQHF.

This clonotype appeared many times. This rearrangement joins TRBV5-6 to TRBJ1-5; D is ambiguous. V was trimmed by 4 bases and J by 6 bases, leaving 17 bases between them. The CDR3 loop spans 15 amino acids. CDR1 and CDR2 from the germline V gene are SGHDT and YYEEEE. The CDR3 nucleotides read TGTGCCAGCAGCAGTTACTTCGGGCTGACTCAGCCCCAGCATTTT. This sequence encodes CASSSYFGLTQPQHF.

This clonotype was seen many times. V is TRBV7-6 and J is TRBJ2-3; 8 bases map to TRBD2. Germline V lookup: CDR1 SGHVS, CDR2 FNYEAQ. The CDR3 contains 18 residues. V lost 0 bases to trimming and J lost 0 bases; unmatched junction nucleotides: 8. The CDR3 nucleotides read TGTGCCAGCAGCTTAGCCCAGCTAGCGGGTTCTAGCACAGATACGCAGTATTTT. It yields the protein CASSLAQLAGSSTDTQYF.

This clonotype appeared many times. This chain uses TRBV30 with TRBJ2-1; D remains ambiguous. The CDR3 loop spans 14 amino acids. Trimming cost V 0 bases and J 9 bases, with 15 bases left between them. The germline V gene has CDR1 GTSNPN and CDR2 SVGIG (reference sequence). The CDR3 DNA follows: TGTGCCTGGAGTGTAGGCCCCCGGTCAGGTGAGCAGTTCTTC. Its translation: CAWSVGPRSGEQFF.

This clonotype was detected many times. For the CDR3, the DNA is TGCAGTGCTAGAGATCGGGATAGCGGGAATCGCAGGTACTTC. The encoded protein is CSARDRDSGNRRYF. The chain recombines TRBV20-1 with TRBJ2-7; 8 bases agree with TRBD2. Trimming cost V 0 bases and J 12 bases; bases outside gene matches: 13. This CDR3 spans 14 amino acids. The germline V gene encodes CDR1 DFQATT and CDR2 SNEGSKA (reference sequence).